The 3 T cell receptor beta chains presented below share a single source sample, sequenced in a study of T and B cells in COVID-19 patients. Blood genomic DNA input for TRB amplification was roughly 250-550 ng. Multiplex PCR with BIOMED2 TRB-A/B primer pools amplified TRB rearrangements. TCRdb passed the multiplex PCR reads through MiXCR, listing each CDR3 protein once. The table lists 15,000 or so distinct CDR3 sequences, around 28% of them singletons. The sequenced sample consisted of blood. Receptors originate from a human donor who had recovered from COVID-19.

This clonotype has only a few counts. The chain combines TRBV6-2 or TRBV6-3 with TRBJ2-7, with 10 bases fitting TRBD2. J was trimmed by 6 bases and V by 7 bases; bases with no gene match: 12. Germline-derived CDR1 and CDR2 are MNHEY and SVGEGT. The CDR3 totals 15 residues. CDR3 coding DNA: TGTGCCAGCAAACGGAGCGGGGGGGGTATCGGCGAGCAGTACTTC. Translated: CASKRSGGGIGEQYF.

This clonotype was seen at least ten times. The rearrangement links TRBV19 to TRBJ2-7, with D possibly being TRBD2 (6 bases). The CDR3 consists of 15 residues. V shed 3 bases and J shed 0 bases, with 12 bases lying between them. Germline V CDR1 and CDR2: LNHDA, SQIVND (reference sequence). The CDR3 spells CASSIFSGVSYEQYF. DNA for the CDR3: TGTGCCAGTAGTATTTTTTCGGGAGTCTCCTACGAGCAGTACTTC. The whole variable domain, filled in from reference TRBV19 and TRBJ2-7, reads DGGITQSPKYLFRKEGQNVTLSCEQNLNHDAMYWYRQDPGQGLRLIYYSQIVNDFQKGDIAEGYSVSREKKESFPLTVTSAQKNPTAFYLCASSIFSGVSYEQYFGPGTRLTVT.

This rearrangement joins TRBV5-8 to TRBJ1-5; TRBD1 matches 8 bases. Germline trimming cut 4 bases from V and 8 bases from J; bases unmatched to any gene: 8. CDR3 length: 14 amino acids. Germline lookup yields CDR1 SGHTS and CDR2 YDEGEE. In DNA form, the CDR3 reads TGTGCCAGCAGCCTGGGACAGGTCGAAAAGCCCCAGCATTTT. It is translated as CASSLGQVEKPQHF.